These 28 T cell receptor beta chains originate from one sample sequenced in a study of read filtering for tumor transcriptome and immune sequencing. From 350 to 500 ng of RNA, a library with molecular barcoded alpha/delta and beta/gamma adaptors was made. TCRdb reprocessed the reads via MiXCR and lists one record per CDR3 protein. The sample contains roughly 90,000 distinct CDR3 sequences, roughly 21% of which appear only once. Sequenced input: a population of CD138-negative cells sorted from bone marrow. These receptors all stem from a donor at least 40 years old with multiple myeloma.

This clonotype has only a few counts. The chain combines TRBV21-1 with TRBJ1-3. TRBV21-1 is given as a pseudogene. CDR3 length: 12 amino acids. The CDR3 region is CASSNGCRRIYF. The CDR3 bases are TGTGCCAGCAGCAACGGTTGTAGACGGATATATTTT.

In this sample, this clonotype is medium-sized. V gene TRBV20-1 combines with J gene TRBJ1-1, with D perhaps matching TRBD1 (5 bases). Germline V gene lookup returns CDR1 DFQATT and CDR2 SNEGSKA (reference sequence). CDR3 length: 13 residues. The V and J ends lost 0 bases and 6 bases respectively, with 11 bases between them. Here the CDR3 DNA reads TGCAGTGCTAGAGACCTGACAGACGCTGAAGCTTTCTTT. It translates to CSARDLTDAEAFF.

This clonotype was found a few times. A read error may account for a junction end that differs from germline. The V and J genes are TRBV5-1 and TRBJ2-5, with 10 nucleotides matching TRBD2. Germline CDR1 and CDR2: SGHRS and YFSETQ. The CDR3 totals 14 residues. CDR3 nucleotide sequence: TGCGCCGGCAGCGGTAGCGGGGGGCGAGAGACCCAGTACTTC. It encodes CAGSGSGGRETQYF.

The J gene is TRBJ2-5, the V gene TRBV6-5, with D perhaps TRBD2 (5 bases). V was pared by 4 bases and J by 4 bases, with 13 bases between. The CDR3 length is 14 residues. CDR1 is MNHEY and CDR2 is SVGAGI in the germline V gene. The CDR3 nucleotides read TGTGCCAGCAGTTCCTATCGGGGTCCAGAGACCCAGTACTTC. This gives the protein CASSSYRGPETQYF.

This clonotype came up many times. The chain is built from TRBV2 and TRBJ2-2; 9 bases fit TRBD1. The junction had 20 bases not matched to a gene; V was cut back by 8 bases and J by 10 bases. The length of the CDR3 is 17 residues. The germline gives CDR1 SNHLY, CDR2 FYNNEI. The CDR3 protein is CASDSRTGGARFEELFF. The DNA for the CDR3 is TGTGCCAGCGACTCGAGAACAGGGGGCGCCCGATTCGAGGAGCTGTTTTTT. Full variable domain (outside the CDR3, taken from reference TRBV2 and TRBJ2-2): EPEVTQTPSHQVTQMGQEVILRCVPISNHLYFYWYRQILGQKVEFLVSFYNNEISEKSEIFDDQFSVERPDGSNFTLKIRSTKLEDSAMYFCASDSRTGGARFEELFFGEGSRLTVL.

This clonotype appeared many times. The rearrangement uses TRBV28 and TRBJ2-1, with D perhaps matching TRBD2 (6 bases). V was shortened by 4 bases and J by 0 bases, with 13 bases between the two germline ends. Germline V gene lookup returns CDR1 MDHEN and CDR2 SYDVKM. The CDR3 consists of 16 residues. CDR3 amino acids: CASSSMDYSSYNEQFF. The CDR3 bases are TGTGCCAGCAGTTCCATGGACTACAGCTCCTACAATGAGCAGTTCTTC.

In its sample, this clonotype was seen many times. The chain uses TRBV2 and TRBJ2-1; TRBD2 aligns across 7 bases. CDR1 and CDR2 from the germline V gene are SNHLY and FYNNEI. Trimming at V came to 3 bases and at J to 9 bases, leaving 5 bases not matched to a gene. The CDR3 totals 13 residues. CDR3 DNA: TGTGCCAGCAGTGAGGGGGGGTATATTGAGCAGTTCTTC. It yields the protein CASSEGGYIEQFF.

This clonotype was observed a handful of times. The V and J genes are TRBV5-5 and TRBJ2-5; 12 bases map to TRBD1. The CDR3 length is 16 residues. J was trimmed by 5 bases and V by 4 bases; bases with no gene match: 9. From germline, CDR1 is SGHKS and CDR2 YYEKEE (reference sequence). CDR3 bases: TGTGCCAGCAGCAACCGGGACAGGGGGCCTGCGGAGACCCAGTACTTC. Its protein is CASSNRDRGPAETQYF.

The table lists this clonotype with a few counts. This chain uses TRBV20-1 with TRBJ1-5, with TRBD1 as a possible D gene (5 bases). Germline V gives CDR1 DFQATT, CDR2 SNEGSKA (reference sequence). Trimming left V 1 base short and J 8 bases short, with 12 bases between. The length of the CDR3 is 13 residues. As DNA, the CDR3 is TGCAGTGCTAGAGGGGACGTCGCCGAGCCCCAGCATTTT. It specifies CSARGDVAEPQHF.

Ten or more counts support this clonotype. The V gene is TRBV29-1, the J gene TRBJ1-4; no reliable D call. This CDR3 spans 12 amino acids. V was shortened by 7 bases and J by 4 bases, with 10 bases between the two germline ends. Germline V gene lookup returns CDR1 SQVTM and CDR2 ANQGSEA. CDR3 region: CSGRMGNEKLFF. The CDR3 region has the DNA TGCAGCGGCCGAATGGGTAATGAAAAACTGTTTTTT.

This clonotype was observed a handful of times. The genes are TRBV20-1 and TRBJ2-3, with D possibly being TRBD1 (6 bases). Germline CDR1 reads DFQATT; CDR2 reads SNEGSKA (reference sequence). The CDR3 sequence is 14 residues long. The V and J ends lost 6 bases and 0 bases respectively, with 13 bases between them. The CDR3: CSALQGSSTDTQYF. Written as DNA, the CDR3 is TGCAGTGCACTACAGGGTTCTAGCACAGATACGCAGTATTTT.

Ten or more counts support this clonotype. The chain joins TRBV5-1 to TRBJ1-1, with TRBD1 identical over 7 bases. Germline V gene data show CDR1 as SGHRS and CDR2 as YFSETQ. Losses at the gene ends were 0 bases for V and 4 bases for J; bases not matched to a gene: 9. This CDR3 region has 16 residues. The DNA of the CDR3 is TGCGCCAGCAGCTTGGGCGTGAGGGCAGGGGGCACTGAAGCTTTCTTT. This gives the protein CASSLGVRAGGTEAFF.

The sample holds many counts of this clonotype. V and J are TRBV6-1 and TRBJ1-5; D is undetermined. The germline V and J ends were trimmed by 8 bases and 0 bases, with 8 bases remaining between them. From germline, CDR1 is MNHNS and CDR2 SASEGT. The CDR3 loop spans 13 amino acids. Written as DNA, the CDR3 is TGTGCCAGCGTCACCCATAGCAATCAGCCCCAGCATTTT. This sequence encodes CASVTHSNQPQHF.

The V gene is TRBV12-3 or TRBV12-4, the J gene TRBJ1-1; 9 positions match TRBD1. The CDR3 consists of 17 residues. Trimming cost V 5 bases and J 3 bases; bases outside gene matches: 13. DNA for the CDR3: TGTGCCAGCAGTAAACTCATTTTGGACAGGGGACACACTGAAGCTTTCTTT. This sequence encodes CASSKLILDRGHTEAFF.

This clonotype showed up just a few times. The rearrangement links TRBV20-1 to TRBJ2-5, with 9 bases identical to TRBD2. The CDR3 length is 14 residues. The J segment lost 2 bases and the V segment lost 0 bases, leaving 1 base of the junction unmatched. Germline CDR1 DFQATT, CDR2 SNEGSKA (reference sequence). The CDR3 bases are TGCAGTGCTAGAGAAGCGGGGGGTCAAGAGACCCAGTACTTC. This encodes CSAREAGGQETQYF.

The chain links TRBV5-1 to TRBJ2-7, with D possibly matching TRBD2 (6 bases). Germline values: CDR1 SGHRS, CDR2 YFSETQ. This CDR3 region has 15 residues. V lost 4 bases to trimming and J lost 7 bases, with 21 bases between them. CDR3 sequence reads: CASSPPRGRAGEQYF. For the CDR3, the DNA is TGCGCCAGCAGCCCCCCGCGGGGAAGGGCTGGGGAGCAGTACTTC.

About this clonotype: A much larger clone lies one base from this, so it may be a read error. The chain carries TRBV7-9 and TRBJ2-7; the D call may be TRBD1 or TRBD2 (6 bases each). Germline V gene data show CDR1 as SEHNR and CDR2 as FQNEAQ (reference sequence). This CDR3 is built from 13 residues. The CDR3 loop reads CVSSLRGEYEQYF. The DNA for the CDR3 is TGTGTCAGCAGCTTAAGGGGGGAGTACGAGCAGTACTTC.

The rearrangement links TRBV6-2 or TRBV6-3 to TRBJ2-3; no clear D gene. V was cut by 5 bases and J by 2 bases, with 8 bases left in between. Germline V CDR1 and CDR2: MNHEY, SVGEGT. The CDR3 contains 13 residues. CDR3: CASSQPPTDTQYF. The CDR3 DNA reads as TGTGCCAGCAGTCAGCCCCCCACAGATACGCAGTATTTT.

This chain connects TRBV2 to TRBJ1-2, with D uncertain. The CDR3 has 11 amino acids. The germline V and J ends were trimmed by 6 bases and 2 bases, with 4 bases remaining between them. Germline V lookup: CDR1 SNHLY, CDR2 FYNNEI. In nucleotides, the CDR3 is TGTGCCAGCAGGCCGAACTATGGCTACACCTTC. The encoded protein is CASRPNYGYTF.

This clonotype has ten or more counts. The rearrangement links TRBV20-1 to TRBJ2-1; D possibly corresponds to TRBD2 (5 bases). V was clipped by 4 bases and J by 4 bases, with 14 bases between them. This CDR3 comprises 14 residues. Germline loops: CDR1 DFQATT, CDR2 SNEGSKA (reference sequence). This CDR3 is CSATSGFPYNEQFF. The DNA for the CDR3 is TGCAGTGCTACCTCGGGGTTCCCGTACAATGAGCAGTTCTTC.

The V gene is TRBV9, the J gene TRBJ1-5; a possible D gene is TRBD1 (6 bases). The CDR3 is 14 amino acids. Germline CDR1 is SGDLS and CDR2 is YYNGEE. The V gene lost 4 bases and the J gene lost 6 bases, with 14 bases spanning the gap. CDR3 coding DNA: TGTGCCAGCAGCCTTGGGGGGGGCCGTCAGCCCCAGCATTTT. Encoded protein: CASSLGGGRQPQHF.

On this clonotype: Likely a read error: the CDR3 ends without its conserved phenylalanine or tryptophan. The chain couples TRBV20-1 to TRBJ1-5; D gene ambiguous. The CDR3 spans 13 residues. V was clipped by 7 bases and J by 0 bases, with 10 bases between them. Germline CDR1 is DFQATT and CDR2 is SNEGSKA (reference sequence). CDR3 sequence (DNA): TGCAGTGTTTCGGACGGTAGCAATCAGCCCCAGCATTCT. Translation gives CSVSDGSNQPQHS.

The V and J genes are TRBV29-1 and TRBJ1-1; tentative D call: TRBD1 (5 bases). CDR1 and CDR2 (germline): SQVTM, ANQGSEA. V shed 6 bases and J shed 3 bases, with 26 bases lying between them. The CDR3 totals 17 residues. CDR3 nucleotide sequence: TGCAGCGTGACCGGGCGGCAGGGTAAAGGTTTATACACTGAAGCTTTCTTT. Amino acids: CSVTGRQGKGLYTEAFF.

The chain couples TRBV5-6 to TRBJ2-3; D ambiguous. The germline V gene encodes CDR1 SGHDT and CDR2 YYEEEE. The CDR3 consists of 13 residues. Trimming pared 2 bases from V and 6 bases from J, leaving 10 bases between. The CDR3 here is CASSLQLWDTQYF. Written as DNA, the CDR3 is TGTGCCAGCAGCTTACAGCTTTGGGATACGCAGTATTTT.

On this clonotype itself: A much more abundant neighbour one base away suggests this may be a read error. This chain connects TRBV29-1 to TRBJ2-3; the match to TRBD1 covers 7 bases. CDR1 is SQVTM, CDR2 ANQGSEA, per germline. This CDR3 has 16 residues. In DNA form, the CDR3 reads TGCAGAGTTGATGGATCGACAGGGAGTTTCACAGATACGCAGTATTTT. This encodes CRVDGSTGSFTDTQYF.

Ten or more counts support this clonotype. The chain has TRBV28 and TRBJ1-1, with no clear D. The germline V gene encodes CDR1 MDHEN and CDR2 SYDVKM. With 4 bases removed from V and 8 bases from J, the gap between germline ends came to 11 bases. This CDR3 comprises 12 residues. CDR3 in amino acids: CASSSSFREAFF. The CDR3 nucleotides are TGTGCCAGCAGTTCGTCATTCCGAGAAGCTTTCTTT.

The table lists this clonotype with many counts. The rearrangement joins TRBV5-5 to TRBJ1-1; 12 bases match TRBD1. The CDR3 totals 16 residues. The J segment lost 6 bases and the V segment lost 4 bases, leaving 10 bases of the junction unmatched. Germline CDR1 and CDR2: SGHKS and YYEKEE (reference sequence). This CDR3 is CASSPRGTGGASEAFF. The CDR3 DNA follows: TGTGCCAGCAGCCCGCGAGGGACAGGGGGCGCCTCTGAAGCTTTCTTT.

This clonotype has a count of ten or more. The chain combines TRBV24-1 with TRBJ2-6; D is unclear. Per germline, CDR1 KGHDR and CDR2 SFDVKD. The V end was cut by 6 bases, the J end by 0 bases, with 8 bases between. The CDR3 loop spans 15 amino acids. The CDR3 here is CATSPGGSGANVLTF. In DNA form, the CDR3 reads TGTGCCACCAGTCCGGGCGGCTCTGGGGCCAACGTCCTGACTTTC.